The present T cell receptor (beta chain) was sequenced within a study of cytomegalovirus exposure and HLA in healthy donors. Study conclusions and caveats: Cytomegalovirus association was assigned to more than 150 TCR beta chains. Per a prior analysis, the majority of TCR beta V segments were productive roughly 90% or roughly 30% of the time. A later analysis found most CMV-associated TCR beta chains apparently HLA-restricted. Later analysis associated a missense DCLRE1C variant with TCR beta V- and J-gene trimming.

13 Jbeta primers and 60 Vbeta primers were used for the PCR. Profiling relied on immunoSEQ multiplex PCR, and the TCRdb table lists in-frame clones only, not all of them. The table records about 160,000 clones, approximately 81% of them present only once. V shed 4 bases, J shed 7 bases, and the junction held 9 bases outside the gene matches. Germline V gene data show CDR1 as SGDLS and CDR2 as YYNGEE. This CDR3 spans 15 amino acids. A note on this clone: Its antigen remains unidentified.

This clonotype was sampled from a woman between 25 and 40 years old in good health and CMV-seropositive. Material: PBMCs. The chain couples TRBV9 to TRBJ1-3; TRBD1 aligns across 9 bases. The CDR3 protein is CASSSHRGPVNTIYF. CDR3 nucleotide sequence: TGTGCCAGCAGCTCCCACAGGGGGCCTGTGAACACCATATATTTT.